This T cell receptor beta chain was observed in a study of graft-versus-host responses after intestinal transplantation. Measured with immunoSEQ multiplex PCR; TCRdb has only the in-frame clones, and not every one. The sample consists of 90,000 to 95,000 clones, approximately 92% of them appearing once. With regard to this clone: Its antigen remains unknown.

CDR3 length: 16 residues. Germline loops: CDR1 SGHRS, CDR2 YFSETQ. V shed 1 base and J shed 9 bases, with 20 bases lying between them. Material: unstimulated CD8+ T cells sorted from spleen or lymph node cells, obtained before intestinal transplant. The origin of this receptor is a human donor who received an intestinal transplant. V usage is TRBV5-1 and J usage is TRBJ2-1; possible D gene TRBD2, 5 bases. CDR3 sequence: CASSLMGGRGIVEQFF. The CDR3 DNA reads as TGCGCCAGCAGCTTGATGGGCGGGCGCGGCATTGTTGAGCAGTTCTTC. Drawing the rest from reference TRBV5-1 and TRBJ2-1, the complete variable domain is KAGVTQTPRYLIKTRGQQVTLSCSPISGHRSVSWYQQTPGQGLQFLFEYFSETQRNKGNFPGRFSGRQFSNSRSEMNVSTLELGDSALYLCASSLMGGRGIVEQFFGPGTRLTVL.